The clone carrying this T cell receptor (beta chain) was seen only a few times. These data come from a study of blood T cell repertoires in COVID-19. Study background: Nucleic acid was either cDNA or gDNA, and it came from T cells, B-cell-depleted T cells, or PBMCs.

Libraries were prepared by immunoSEQ multiplex PCR; TCRdb keeps only in-frame clonotypes and omits some of them. The table records fewer than 200,000 clones, 80% to 90% of them present only once. Germline V lookup: CDR1 MNHNY, CDR2 SVGAGI (reference sequence). This CDR3 contains 11 residues. Trimming stripped 4 bases from V and 10 bases from J, with 11 bases between. The TCR originated in a woman aged 18-30 years who had recovered from COVID-19. Sequencing used PBMCs or T cells enriched from blood (not recorded which). The rearrangement links TRBV6-6 to TRBJ2-7, with D possibly matching TRBD1 (5 bases). Here the CDR3 reads CASSLGASQYF. Here the CDR3 DNA reads TGTGCCAGCAGTTTAGGGGCCTCTCAGTACTTC.